The clone carrying this TCR beta chain was picked up one time. The method was immunoSEQ multiplex PCR; TCRdb's version includes in-frame clones alone and lacks a portion of them. The table records under 550,000 clones, about 95% of them present only once. The sample originates from a study of shared clonotypes between healthy human individuals. Sequenced: naive CD4+ T cells sorted from blood. Sample subset: CD45RA+ positively selected. The origin of this receptor is a woman aged 25 to 45 in good health.

CDR3 in amino acids: CASSLTGTESTDTQYF. The CDR3 region has the DNA TGTGCCAGCAGCTTGACCGGGACAGAGAGCACAGATACGCAGTATTTT. The chain has TRBV5-8 and TRBJ2-3, with 7 bases aligning to TRBD1. Germline V gene sequence: CDR1 SGHTS, CDR2 YDEGEE. The CDR3 length is 16 residues. The V and J ends lost 1 base and 0 bases, in that order; junction bases with no gene match: 5.